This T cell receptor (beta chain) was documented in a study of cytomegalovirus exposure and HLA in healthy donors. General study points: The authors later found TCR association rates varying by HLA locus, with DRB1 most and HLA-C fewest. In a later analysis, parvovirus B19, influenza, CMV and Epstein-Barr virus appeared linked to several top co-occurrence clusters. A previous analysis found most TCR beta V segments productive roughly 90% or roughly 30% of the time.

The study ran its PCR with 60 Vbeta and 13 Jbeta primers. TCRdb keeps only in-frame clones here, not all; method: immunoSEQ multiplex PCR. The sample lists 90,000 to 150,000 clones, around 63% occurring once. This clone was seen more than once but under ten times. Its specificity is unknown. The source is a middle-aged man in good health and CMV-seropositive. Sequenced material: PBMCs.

The DNA of the CDR3 is TGTGCCAGCATGGCGTACGTACAGGGGGCAATTGAAAAACTGTTTTTT. Its translation is CASMAYVQGAIEKLFF. This sequence joins TRBV28 and TRBJ1-4, with 9 positions matching TRBD1. This CDR3 contains 16 residues. V dropped 7 bases and J dropped 7; count of bases not matched to a gene: 13. Germline V gene lookup returns CDR1 MDHEN and CDR2 SYDVKM.